The T cell receptor beta chain under discussion was sequenced for a study of cytotoxic CD8 clonotypes in ibrutinib-treated CLL (dated by TCRdb to 2020 to 2022). Background for the entire study: The cohort included roughly 15 treatment-naive and some 10 relapsed/refractory patients; under 18 were IGHV unmutated. Responses were partial in 24 patients and complete in 2; after median about 63 months follow-up, about 14 stayed in remission and about twelve progressed. Response samples were taken after a median of about a year on treatment, ranging from about 6 to 36 months. Longitudinal samples were available for about 30% of the 86 trial participants. All remission and progressive disease samples were collected while patients were still receiving ibrutinib. Samples averaged roughly 260,000 productive templates and around 91,000 productive rearrangements. Cryopreserved peripheral blood mononuclear cells were obtained prior to treatment, at the time of response, and at either disease progression or sustained remission. Study-wide conclusions, independent of this receptor: Sampling times were not matched between sustained-remission and progressing patients, and lymph node repertoires were not studied. Public clonotypes were rare and either contracted or stayed stable during treatment, and the rise in clonality at ibrutinib response reflected the expansion of private clonotypes. An increase in clonality was observed at ibrutinib response, with clonality remaining stable during sustained remission and falling back toward baseline at progression. At baseline, clonality was higher than in age-matched healthy donors and showed a strong correlation with circulating CD8+ T-cell counts.

Taken from the germline V gene, the CDR1 and CDR2 loops are MNHEY and SVGAGI. Spanning cysteine to phenylalanine, the CDR3 consists of 15 amino acids. Of all the DNA, just the CDR3 is kept, 45 bases in frame from base 1. V and J lose 0 bases and 4 bases, and a span of 13 bases separates them. What this sample's time point label stands for: roughly 25 months on ibrutinib. Around 2 micrograms of genomic DNA were extracted from cryopreserved PBMCs for TCR beta library preparation. Longitudinal blood samples from CLL patients on ibrutinib monotherapy were analyzed using high-throughput TCR beta sequencing. The patients took part in an open-label, single-center phase 2 trial of ibrutinib monotherapy. Remarks on this clone: Its cognate antigen has yet to be identified. Base qualities are not at hand, and no much larger clone is one base apart.

On a MiSeq, deep resolution sequencing aimed for a depth between 1 in 1 million and 1 in 200,000 T cells, with each clonotype covered about 9.2x on average. TCR beta libraries were generated with the immunoSEQ hsTCRB Kit. From the authors' description of their analysis: Data were analyzed with ImmunoSEQ Data Assistant and ImmunoSEQ Analyzer, with V, D and J genes assigned per IMGT definitions. Clonality was computed as one minus normalized Shannon entropy of productive rearrangement frequencies, ranging from 0 to 1. Only overrepresented clonotypes making up at least 0.05% of each patient's repertoire were included in the public clonotype analysis. Repertoires from approximately 13 age-matched healthy donors in immuneACCESS were used as clonality controls. TCRdb retrieved this table from immuneACCESS and kept in-frame rearrangements only. Not all clones are present; in checked studies, unresolved V genes account for under half, and no reason is known for the remainder. V, J and clone size are taken as reported in that table, and D and trimming were inferred from the DNA itself. The sample has hundreds of thousands of clones on record, 70% of them singletons. The ten largest clones take up 15% of the sample.

Recombination joined TRBV6-5 with TRBJ2-7; TRBD2 might be the D gene, on 6 matching bases. Sequenced here: PBMCs, sampled after 24 months of ibrutinib treatment. This sequence originates from a human donor with chronic lymphocytic leukemia. The encoded CDR3 is CASSYSGGGQYEQYF. The nucleotide sequence is TGTGCCAGCAGTTACTCTGGGGGAGGCCAATACGAGCAGTACTTC.